Each of the 26 T cell receptor beta chains below was sequenced from the same sample in a study of cytomegalovirus exposure and HLA in healthy donors. The PCR employed 60 Vbeta primers together with 13 Jbeta primers. TCRdb keeps only in-frame clones here, not all; method: immunoSEQ multiplex PCR. This table holds roughly 150,000 clones, approximately 80% found once. Sequencing was carried out using PBMCs. Receptors originate from a woman aged 50 to 60 in good health and CMV-seropositive.

This clone was detected once. CDR3 sequence reads: CASSEGGGTYEQYF. In nucleotides, the CDR3 is TGTGCCAGCAGTGAAGGCGGGGGGACCTACGAGCAGTACTTC. The J gene is TRBJ2-7, the V gene TRBV2, with TRBD2 identical over 8 bases. Unmatched junction bases numbered 1, after V lost 1 base and J lost 2 bases. From germline, CDR1 is SNHLY and CDR2 FYNNEI. There are 14 residues in the CDR3.

This chain uses TRBV2 with TRBJ1-1; maybe TRBD1 (5 bases). The CDR3 runs 9 residues. Germline CDR1 is SNHLY and CDR2 is FYNNEI. V was trimmed by 10 bases and J by 9 bases, leaving 9 bases between them. As DNA, the CDR3 is TGTGCCAACCGGACACAAGCTTTCTTT. Its translation: CANRTQAFF.

The rearrangement uses TRBV6-5 and TRBJ1-1; D gene ambiguous. The CDR3 runs 14 residues. CDR1 and CDR2 from the germline V gene are MNHEY and SVGAGI. V was trimmed by 6 bases and J by 6 bases, leaving 17 bases between them. CDR3 residues: CASRDPTVGAEAFF. DNA of the CDR3: TGTGCCAGCAGAGACCCGACGGTGGGCGCTGAAGCTTTCTTT.

Comment on this clone: The same CDR3 also results from other DNA sequences found in this sample. The V call is TRBV9, the J call TRBJ1-1; possible D gene TRBD1, 6 bases. Germline CDR1 SGDLS, CDR2 YYNGEE. V dropped 2 bases and J dropped 5 bases, with 13 bases sitting between them. CDR3 length equals 14 residues. The CDR3 reads CASSVGGQGTEAFF. The CDR3 DNA follows: TGTGCCAGCAGCGTGGGGGGGCAGGGTACTGAAGCTTTCTTT.

On this clone: Other DNA sequences of this sample code for an identical CDR3. This chain links TRBV7-9 with TRBJ2-7; 10 bases line up with TRBD2. Germline assignment: CDR1 SEHNR and CDR2 FQNEAQ (reference sequence). V dropped 6 bases and J dropped 3; count of bases not matched to a gene: 2. The CDR3 has 13 residues. CDR3 nucleotide sequence: TGTGCCAGCAGTCGACTAGCGGGCTACGAGCAGTACTTC. It specifies CASSRLAGYEQYF.

This chain links TRBV6-5 with TRBJ1-1, with 7 bases lining up with TRBD1. Losses at the gene ends were 2 bases for V and 3 bases for J; bases not matched to a gene: 0. The CDR3 spans 13 residues. Germline V gene data show CDR1 as MNHEY and CDR2 as SVGAGI. For the CDR3, the DNA is TGTGCCAGCAGTTACGGACAGGACACTGAAGCTTTCTTT. Translating gives CASSYGQDTEAFF.

The V and J genes are TRBV11-2 and TRBJ1-3; 9 bases align to TRBD1. Trimming at V came to 4 bases and at J to 3 bases, leaving 13 bases not matched to a gene. CDR1 SGHAT and CDR2 FQNNGV come from the germline V gene. The CDR3 loop spans 18 amino acids. The chain's CDR3 is CASSSNAPRTGDGNTIYF. CDR3 in DNA: TGTGCCAGCAGCTCAAATGCACCACGGACAGGGGATGGAAACACCATATATTTT. Filled out from reference TRBV11-2 and TRBJ1-3, the complete variable domain reads EAGVAQSPRYKIIEKRQSVAFWCNPISGHATLYWYQQILGQGPKLLIQFQNNGVVDDSQLPKDRFSAERLKGVDSTLKIQPAKLEDSAVYLCASSSNAPRTGDGNTIYFGEGSWLTVV.

This rearrangement joins TRBV19 to TRBJ1-2; 12 nucleotides match TRBD1. The CDR3 covers 16 residues. V trimming: 1 base; J trimming: 7 bases; junction bases outside the gene matches: 7. CDR1 is LNHDA and CDR2 is SQIVND in the germline V gene (reference sequence). As DNA, the CDR3 is TGTGCCAGTAGTATAGGAGGGGACAGGGGGCGTTTTGGCTACACCTTC. Protein: CASSIGGDRGRFGYTF.

The CDR3 protein is CASSPRGGTEAFF. In DNA form, the CDR3 reads TGTGCCAGCAGCCCGAGGGGGGGCACTGAAGCTTTCTTT. The chain has TRBV11-2 and TRBJ1-1; D might be TRBD1 (6 bases). The CDR3 loop spans 13 amino acids. The germline V gene encodes CDR1 SGHAT and CDR2 FQNNGV. Trimming took off 5 bases at V and 4 bases at J, with 11 bases between the two ends.

The chain uses TRBV19 and TRBJ1-3; unclear D gene. CDR3 length: 11 amino acids. The V end was cut by 5 bases, the J end by 6 bases, with 5 bases between. From germline, CDR1 is LNHDA and CDR2 SQIVND (reference sequence). The CDR3 spells CASSLLNTIYF. CDR3 nucleotides: TGTGCCAGTAGTCTCCTAAACACCATATATTTT.

The chain employs TRBV4-1 and TRBJ2-7; D remains unclear. Germline V lookup: CDR1 MGHRA, CDR2 YSYEKL. The CDR3 runs 16 residues. V dropped 0 bases and J dropped 1 base, with 13 bases sitting between them. This CDR3 is CASSQEVRHQSYEQYF. Here the CDR3 DNA reads TGCGCCAGCAGCCAAGAGGTGAGGCACCAATCCTACGAGCAGTACTTC.

The chain uses TRBV7-2 and TRBJ1-6, with a possible D match to TRBD1 (6 bases). The CDR3 runs to 13 residues. V lost 6 bases and J lost 8, with 11 bases in between. CDR1 and CDR2 (germline): SGHTA, FQGNSA. The CDR3 coding sequence is TGTGCCAGCAGACGGGCAGGGGATTCACCCCTCCACTTT. Translation: CASRRAGDSPLHF.

The rearrangement joins TRBV7-9 to TRBJ1-4; no definite D call. V was cut by 5 bases and J by 4 bases, with 5 bases left in between. This CDR3 comprises 12 residues. Germline V gene lookup returns CDR1 SEHNR and CDR2 FQNEAQ (reference sequence). The CDR3 here is CASSGLNEKLFF. Written as DNA, the CDR3 is TGTGCCAGCAGCGGACTTAATGAAAAACTGTTTTTT.

The chain carries TRBV9 and TRBJ2-2; possibly TRBD2 for D (7 bases). V dropped 2 bases and J dropped 12 bases, with 20 bases sitting between them. The CDR3 covers 15 residues. Germline CDR1 and CDR2: SGDLS and YYNGEE. CDR3 sequence: CASSVRGTTAGQLFF. As DNA, the CDR3 is TGTGCCAGCAGCGTGAGGGGGACTACGGCGGGCCAGCTGTTTTTT.

Here the CDR3 reads CASSSLRGFTGELFF. The CDR3 DNA is TGTGCCAGCAGCTCCCTAAGGGGGTTTACCGGGGAGCTGTTTTTT. V usage is TRBV7-9 and J usage is TRBJ2-2; tentatively, D is TRBD1 (6 bases). Germline values: CDR1 SEHNR, CDR2 FQNEAQ (reference sequence). Trimming left V 4 bases short and J 5 bases short, with 14 bases between. The CDR3 contains 15 residues. Variable domain in full (rest from reference TRBV7-9 and TRBJ2-2): DTGVSQNPRHKITKRGQNVTFRCDPISEHNRLYWYRQTLGQGPEFLTYFQNEAQLEKSRLLSDRFSAERPKGSFSTLEIQRTEQGDSAMYLCASSSLRGFTGELFFGEGSRLTVL.

The chain joins TRBV13 to TRBJ2-7; D gene uncertain. The CDR3 sequence is 14 residues long. Germline V CDR1 and CDR2: PRHDT, FYEKMQ (reference sequence). V lost 4 bases, J lost 2 bases, and 12 bases lay in between. The CDR3 DNA follows: TGTGCCAGCAGCTCGAGACTGTCAGCCTACGAGCAGTACTTC. Its protein product is CASSSRLSAYEQYF.

The genes are TRBV30 and TRBJ2-1; D unclear. V was shortened by 5 bases and J by 6 bases, with 14 bases between the two germline ends. The germline V gene encodes CDR1 GTSNPN and CDR2 SVGIG (reference sequence). CDR3 size: 13 residues. DNA for the CDR3: TGTGCCTGGTCCCATGGGCAGATCAATGAGCAGTTCTTC. It yields the protein CAWSHGQINEQFF.

This clone has more than one count but fewer than ten. CDR3: CASTDSGQALFYGYTF. DNA for the CDR3: TGTGCCAGCACCGACTCGGGACAAGCCCTTTTCTATGGCTACACCTTC. The chain uses TRBV7-9 and TRBJ1-2; perhaps TRBD1 as D (6 bases). Germline V gives CDR1 SEHNR, CDR2 FQNEAQ (reference sequence). Trimming cost V 7 bases and J 4 bases, with 22 bases left between them. The CDR3 runs 16 residues.

J is TRBJ1-4 and V is TRBV7-9, with TRBD1 as a possible D gene (6 bases). The CDR3 consists of 17 residues. Between the trimmed V and J ends, which lost 5 bases and 1 base, there was a span of 17 bases. CDR1 SEHNR and CDR2 FQNEAQ come from the germline V gene (reference sequence). CDR3 nucleotide sequence: TGTGCCAGCAGCACTTTAGGGGGAGCTGGAACTAATGAAAAACTGTTTTTT. Translating it yields CASSTLGGAGTNEKLFF.

This chain connects TRBV7-9 to TRBJ2-5, with 8 bases fitting TRBD1. The junction had 10 bases not matched to a gene; V was cut back by 5 bases and J by 5 bases. CDR1 SEHNR and CDR2 FQNEAQ come from the germline V gene (reference sequence). This CDR3 contains 15 residues. This chain's CDR3 is CASSIGQGSVETQYF. The CDR3 DNA sequence: TGTGCCAGCAGCATCGGACAGGGATCCGTGGAGACCCAGTACTTC. The full variable domain, rest sourced from reference TRBV7-9 and TRBJ2-5, is DTGVSQNPRHKITKRGQNVTFRCDPISEHNRLYWYRQTLGQGPEFLTYFQNEAQLEKSRLLSDRFSAERPKGSFSTLEIQRTEQGDSAMYLCASSIGQGSVETQYFGPGTRLLVL.

The chain joins TRBV2 to TRBJ2-7, with D possibly matching TRBD1 (5 bases). Trimming shortened V by 7 bases and J by 1 base, and 11 bases separated the two germline ends. The CDR3 totals 13 residues. Germline CDR1 SNHLY, CDR2 FYNNEI. This chain's CDR3 is CASTPDISYEQYF. The CDR3 nucleotides are TGTGCCAGCACCCCGGACATTTCCTACGAGCAGTACTTC.

In this sample, this clone turned up a few times. This rearrangement joins TRBV5-6 to TRBJ1-5, with a possible D match to TRBD1 (5 bases). The CDR3 runs to 14 residues. Per germline, CDR1 SGHDT and CDR2 YYEEEE. Trimming took off 5 bases at V and 6 bases at J, with 15 bases between the two ends. CDR3 sequence (DNA): TGTGCCAGCAGTCTGGGGGGAGGCGCTCAGCCCCAGCATTTT. Translating gives CASSLGGGAQPQHF.

The rearrangement joins TRBV5-4 to TRBJ1-2, with D uncertain. The CDR3 has 15 residues. V lost 2 bases and J lost 5, with 16 bases in between. Germline V gives CDR1 SGHNT, CDR2 YYREEE (reference sequence). This CDR3 is CASSLPLSGKYGYTF. The CDR3 DNA sequence: TGTGCCAGCAGCTTACCCCTGTCGGGAAAATATGGCTACACCTTC.

The V gene is TRBV7-9, the J gene TRBJ2-3; tentative D call: TRBD1 (5 bases). CDR1 is SEHNR and CDR2 is FQNEAQ in the germline V gene (reference sequence). Trimming removed 3 bases from V and 5 bases from J, with 15 bases in between. CDR3 length: 15 amino acids. The CDR3 here is CASSLGQGPGDTQYF. CDR3 nucleotides: TGTGCCAGCAGCTTGGGGCAGGGTCCTGGAGATACGCAGTATTTT.

The rearrangement joins TRBV19 to TRBJ1-5; a weak D match, TRBD1 (6 bases). This CDR3 is built from 16 residues. Per germline, CDR1 LNHDA and CDR2 SQIVND (reference sequence). V shed 6 bases and J shed 3 bases, with 18 bases lying between them. CDR3 sequence: CASRNLQGFVNQPQHF. CDR3 sequence (DNA): TGTGCCAGTAGGAATCTACAGGGCTTTGTCAATCAGCCCCAGCATTTT. The whole variable domain, remainder taken from reference TRBV19 and TRBJ1-5, is DGGITQSPKYLFRKEGQNVTLSCEQNLNHDAMYWYRQDPGQGLRLIYYSQIVNDFQKGDIAEGYSVSREKKESFPLTVTSAQKNPTAFYLCASRNLQGFVNQPQHFGDGTRLSIL.

The rearrangement links TRBV9 to TRBJ2-1, with D perhaps matching TRBD2 (6 bases). There are 13 residues in the CDR3. Trimming removed 3 bases at V and 6 bases at J, with 10 bases between. Germline V CDR1 and CDR2: SGDLS, YYNGEE. The CDR3 reads CASSGTIGNEQFF. The CDR3 DNA sequence: TGTGCCAGCAGCGGGACTATCGGCAATGAGCAGTTCTTC.